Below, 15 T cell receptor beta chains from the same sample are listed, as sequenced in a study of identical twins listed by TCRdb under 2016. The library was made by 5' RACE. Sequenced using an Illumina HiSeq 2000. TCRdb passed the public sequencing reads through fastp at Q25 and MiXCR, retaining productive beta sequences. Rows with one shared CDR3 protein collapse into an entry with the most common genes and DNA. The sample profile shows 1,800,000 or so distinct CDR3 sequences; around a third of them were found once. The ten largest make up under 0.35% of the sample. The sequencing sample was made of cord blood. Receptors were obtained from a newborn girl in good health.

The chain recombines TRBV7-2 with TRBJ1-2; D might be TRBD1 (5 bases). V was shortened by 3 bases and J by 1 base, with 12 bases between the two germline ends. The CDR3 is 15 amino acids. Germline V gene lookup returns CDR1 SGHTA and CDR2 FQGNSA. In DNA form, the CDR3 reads TGTGCCAGCAGCTTGGAAGGGGCCTTTAACTATGGCTACACCTTC. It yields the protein CASSLEGAFNYGYTF.

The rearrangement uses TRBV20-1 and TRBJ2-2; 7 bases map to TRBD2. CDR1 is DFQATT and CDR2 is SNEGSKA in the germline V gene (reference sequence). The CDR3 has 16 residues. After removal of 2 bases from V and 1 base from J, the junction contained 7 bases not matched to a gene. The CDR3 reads CSARRPGRGNTGELFF. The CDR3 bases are TGCAGTGCTAGACGTCCAGGGAGGGGGAACACCGGGGAGCTGTTTTTT.

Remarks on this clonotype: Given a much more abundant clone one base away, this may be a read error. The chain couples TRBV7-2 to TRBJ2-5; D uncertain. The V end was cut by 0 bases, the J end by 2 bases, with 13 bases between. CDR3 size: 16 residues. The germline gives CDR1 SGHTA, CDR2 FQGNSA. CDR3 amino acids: CASSLAGSTIQETQYF. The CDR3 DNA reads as TGTGCCAGCAGCTTAGCAGGTAGCACGATACAAGAGACCCAGTACTTC.

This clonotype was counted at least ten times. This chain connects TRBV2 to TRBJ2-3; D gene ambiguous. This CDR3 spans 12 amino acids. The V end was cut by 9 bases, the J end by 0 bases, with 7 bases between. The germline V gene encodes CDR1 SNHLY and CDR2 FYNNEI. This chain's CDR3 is CARRPSTDTQYF. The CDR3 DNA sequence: TGTGCCAGACGACCCAGCACAGATACGCAGTATTTT.

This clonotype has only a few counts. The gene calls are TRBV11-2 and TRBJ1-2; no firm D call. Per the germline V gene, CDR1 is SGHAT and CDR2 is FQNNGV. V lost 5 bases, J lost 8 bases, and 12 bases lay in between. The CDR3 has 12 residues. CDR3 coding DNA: TGTGCCAGCAGCCTCTTCTGGGGAGGCTACACCTTC. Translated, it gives CASSLFWGGYTF.

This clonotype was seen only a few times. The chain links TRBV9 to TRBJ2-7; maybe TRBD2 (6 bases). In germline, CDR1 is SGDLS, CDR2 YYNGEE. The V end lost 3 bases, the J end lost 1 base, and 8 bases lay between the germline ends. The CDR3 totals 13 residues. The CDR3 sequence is CASSGLDSYEQYF. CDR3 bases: TGTGCCAGCAGCGGACTAGATTCCTACGAGCAGTACTTC.

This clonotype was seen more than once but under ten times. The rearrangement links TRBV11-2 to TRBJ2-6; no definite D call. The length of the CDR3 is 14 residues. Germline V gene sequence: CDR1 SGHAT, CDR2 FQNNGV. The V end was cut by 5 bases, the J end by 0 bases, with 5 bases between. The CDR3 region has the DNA TGTGCCAGCAGCCACCTCTCTGGGGCCAACGTCCTGACTTTC. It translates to CASSHLSGANVLTF.

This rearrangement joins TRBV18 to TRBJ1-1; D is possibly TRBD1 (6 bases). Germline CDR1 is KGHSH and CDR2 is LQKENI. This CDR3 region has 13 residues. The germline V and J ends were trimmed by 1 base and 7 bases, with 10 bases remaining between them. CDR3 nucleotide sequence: TGTGCCAGCTCACCACGAGTGGACAGTGAAGCTTTCTTT. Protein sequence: CASSPRVDSEAFF.

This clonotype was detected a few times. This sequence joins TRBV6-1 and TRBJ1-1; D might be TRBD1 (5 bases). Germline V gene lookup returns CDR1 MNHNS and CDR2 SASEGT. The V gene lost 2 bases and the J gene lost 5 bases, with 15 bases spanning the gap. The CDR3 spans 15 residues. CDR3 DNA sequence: TGTGCCAGCAGTGAAAACTGGGCCGGGACGACTGAAGCTTTCTTT. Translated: CASSENWAGTTEAFF.

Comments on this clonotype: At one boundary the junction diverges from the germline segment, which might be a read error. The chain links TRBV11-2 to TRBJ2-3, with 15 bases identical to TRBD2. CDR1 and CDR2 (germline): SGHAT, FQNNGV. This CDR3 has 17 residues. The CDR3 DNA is TGTGCCAGCAGCCGACGGACTAGCGGGAGGGCGGGAGATACGCGGTATTTT. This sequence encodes CASSRRTSGRAGDTRYF.

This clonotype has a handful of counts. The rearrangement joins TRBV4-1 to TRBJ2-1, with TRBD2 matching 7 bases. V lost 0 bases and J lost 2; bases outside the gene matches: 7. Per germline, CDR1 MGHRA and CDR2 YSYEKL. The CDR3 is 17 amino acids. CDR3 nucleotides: TGCGCCAGCAGCCAAGATCAGTCTAGCGGCCCCTACAATGAGCAGTTCTTC. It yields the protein CASSQDQSSGPYNEQFF.

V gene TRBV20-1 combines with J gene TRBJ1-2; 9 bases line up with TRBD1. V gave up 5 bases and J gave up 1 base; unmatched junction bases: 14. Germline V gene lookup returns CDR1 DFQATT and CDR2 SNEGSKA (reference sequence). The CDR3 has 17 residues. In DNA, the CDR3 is TGCAGTGCTCGAACCGGGACAGGGTTCCCCCTTAACTATGGCTACACCTTC. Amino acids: CSARTGTGFPLNYGYTF.

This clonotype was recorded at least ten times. The CDR3 DNA is TGTGCCAGCAGCCCCGGACTGAACTACGAGCAGTACTTC. It is translated as CASSPGLNYEQYF. This rearrangement joins TRBV3-1 to TRBJ2-7; TRBD2 is a possible D gene (5 bases). Germline assignment: CDR1 LGHDT and CDR2 YNNKEL (reference sequence). Trimming cost V 4 bases and J 3 bases, with 10 bases left between them. This CDR3 has 13 residues.

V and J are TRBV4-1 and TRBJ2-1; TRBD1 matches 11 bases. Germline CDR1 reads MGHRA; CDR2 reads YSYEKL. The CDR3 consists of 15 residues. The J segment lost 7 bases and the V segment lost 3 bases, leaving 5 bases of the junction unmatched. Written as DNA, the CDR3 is TGCGCCAGCAGCCATTCCGGGACAGGGGGAAATGAGCAGTTCTTC. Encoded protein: CASSHSGTGGNEQFF.

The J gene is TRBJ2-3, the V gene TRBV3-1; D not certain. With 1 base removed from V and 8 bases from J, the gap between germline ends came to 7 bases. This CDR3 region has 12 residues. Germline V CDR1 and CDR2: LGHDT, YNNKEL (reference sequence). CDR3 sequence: CASSQGVVTQYF. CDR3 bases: TGTGCCAGCAGCCAAGGAGTCGTTACGCAGTATTTT.